The source of this T cell receptor (beta chain) is a study of memory CD4+ T cells and cytomegalovirus serostatus. The sort gate was single viable CD3+CD4+CD8-CD45RO+ cells for memory CD4+ T cells. Profiled with immunoSEQ multiplex PCR; TCRdb holds only in-frame clones, not every one. The sample comprises over 35,000 clones, 78% of which are singletons, and roughly 0.8% rests with the top ten. The V end lost 0 bases, the J end lost 0 bases, and 15 bases lay between the germline ends. Germline CDR1 and CDR2: LNHDA and SQIVND (reference sequence). The CDR3 length is 18 residues. Sequencing used memory CD4+ T cells from blood. This chain uses TRBV19 with TRBJ1-5, with no clear D. The receptor was isolated from an adult in good health and CMV-seronegative. The CDR3 protein is CASSIEGKTLNSNQPQHF. CDR3 nucleotides: TGTGCCAGTAGTATAGAAGGGAAGACACTCAATAGCAATCAGCCCCAGCATTTT.